This section outlines one T cell receptor beta chain sequence together with its context. Its antigen is not identified. The data were obtained in a study of vaccination and CD4 T cells after COVID-19. Study information: Each individual in the study obtained two doses of BNT162b2 or mRNA-1273 vaccine.

In germline, CDR1 is SQVTM, CDR2 ANQGSEA. V lost 8 bases and J lost 1, with 14 bases in between. The length of the CDR3 is 13 residues. Treatment given: 10-day PBMC culture with coronavirus spike peptide pools or control peptides (ViraFEST assay). Sequenced with the Oncomine TCR Beta short-read assay was DNA taken from cultured CD4+ T cells. TCRdb fed the PCR reads into MiXCR, producing one record per CDR3 protein. The sample holds about 12,000 distinct CDR3 sequences, 60% seen once. Sequenced sample: CD4+ T cells from blood, cultured in vitro. This sequence joins TRBV29-1 and TRBJ1-1; D perhaps matches TRBD1 (5 bases). This receptor was obtained from a human donor who had recovered from COVID-19. The CDR3 region is CSTQESWNTEAFF. The DNA for the CDR3 is TGCAGCACACAGGAATCCTGGAACACTGAAGCTTTCTTT.